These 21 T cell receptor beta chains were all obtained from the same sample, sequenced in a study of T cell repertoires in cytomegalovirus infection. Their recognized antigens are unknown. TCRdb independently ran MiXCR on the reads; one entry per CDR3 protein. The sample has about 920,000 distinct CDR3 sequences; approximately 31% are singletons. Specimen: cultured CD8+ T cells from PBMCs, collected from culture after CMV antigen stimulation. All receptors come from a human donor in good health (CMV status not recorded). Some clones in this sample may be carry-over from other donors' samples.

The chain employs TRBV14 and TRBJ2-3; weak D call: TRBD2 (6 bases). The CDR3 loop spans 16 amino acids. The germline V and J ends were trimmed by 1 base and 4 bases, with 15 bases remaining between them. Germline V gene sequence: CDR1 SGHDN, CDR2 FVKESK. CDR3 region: CASSQGIGEDPDTQYF. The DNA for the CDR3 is TGTGCCAGCAGCCAAGGTATCGGGGAGGACCCAGATACGCAGTATTTT.

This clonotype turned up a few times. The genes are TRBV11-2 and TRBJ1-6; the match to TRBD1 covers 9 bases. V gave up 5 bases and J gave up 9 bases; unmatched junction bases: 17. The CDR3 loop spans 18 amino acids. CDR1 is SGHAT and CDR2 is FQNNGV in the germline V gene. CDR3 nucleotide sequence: TGTGCCAGCAGCCCGGGGCCCCCCCAGGGGACAGGGATTTCACCCCTCCACTTT. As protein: CASSPGPPQGTGISPLHF.

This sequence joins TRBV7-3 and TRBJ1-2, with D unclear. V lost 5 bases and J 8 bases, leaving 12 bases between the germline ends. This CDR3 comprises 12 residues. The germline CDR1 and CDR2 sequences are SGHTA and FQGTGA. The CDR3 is CASSGNGPGYTF. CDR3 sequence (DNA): TGTGCCAGCAGCGGAAACGGGCCCGGCTACACCTTC.

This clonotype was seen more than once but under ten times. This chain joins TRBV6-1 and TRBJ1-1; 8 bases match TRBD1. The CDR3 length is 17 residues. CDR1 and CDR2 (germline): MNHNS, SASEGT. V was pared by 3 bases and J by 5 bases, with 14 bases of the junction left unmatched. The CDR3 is CASSDALFRGRETEAFF. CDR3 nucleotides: TGTGCCAGCAGTGACGCTTTATTCAGGGGGCGCGAGACTGAAGCTTTCTTT.

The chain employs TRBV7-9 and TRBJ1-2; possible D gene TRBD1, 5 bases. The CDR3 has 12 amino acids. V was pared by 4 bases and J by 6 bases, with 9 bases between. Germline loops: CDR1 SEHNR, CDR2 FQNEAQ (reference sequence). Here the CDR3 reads CASSSGDDGYTF. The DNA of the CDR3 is TGTGCCAGCAGCTCGGGGGACGATGGCTACACCTTC.

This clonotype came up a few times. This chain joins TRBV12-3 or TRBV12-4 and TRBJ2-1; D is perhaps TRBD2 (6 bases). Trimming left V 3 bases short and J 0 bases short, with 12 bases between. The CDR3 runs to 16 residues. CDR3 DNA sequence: TGTGCCAGCAGTTTTTGGGACTCGAGCTCCTACAATGAGCAGTTCTTC. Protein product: CASSFWDSSSYNEQFF.

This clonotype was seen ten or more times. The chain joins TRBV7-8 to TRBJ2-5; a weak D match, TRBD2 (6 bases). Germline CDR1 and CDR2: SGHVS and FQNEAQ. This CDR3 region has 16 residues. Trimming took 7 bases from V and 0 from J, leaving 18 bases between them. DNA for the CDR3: TGTGCCAGCATCAACCCTGGGGACTCGTACCAAGAGACCCAGTACTTC. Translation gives CASINPGDSYQETQYF. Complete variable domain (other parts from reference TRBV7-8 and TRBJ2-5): GAGVSQSPRYKVAKRGQDVALRCDPISGHVSLFWYQQALGQGPEFLTYFQNEAQLDKSGLPSDRFFAERPEGSVSTLKIQRTQQEDSAVYLCASINPGDSYQETQYFGPGTRLLVL.

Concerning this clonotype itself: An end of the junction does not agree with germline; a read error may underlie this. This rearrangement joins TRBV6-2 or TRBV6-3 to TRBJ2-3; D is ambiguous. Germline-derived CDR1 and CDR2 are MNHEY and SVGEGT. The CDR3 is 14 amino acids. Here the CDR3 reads CANSNTMGSYTQYF. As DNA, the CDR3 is TGTGCCAACAGTAACACAATGGGGTCATATACGCAGTATTTT.

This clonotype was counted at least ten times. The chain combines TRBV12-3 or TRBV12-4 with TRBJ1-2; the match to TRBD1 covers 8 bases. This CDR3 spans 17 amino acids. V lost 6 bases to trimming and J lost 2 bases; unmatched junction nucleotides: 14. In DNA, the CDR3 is TGTGCCAGCAGCAAAGCCGGACAGGGAGCTTCGAACTATGGCTACACCTTC. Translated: CASSKAGQGASNYGYTF.

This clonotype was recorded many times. The CDR3: CASSLVLGMSTDTQYF. CDR3 coding DNA: TGTGCCAGCAGCTTAGTTCTGGGTATGAGCACAGATACGCAGTATTTT. J is TRBJ2-3 and V is TRBV7-2, with D unresolved. Trimming left V 1 base short and J 0 bases short, with 11 bases between. Germline lookup yields CDR1 SGHTA and CDR2 FQGNSA. This CDR3 has 16 residues.

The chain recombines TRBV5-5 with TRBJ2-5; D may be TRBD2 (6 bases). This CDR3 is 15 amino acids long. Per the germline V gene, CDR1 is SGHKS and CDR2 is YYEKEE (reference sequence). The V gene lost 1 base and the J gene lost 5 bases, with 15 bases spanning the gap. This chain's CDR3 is CASSLYKRLVETQYF. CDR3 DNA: TGTGCCAGCAGCTTGTACAAAAGACTAGTTGAGACCCAGTACTTC.

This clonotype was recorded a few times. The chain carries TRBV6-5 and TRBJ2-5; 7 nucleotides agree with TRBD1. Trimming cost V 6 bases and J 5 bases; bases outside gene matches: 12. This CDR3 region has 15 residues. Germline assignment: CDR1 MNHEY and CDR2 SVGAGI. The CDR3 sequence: CASSRPGGNRETQYF. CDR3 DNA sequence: TGTGCCAGCAGCCGACCAGGGGGAAACCGGGAGACCCAGTACTTC.

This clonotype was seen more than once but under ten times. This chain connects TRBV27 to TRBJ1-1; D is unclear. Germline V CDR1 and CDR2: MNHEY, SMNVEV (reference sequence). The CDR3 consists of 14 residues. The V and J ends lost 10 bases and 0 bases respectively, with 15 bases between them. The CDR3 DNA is TGTGCCACCGGAACAGCGAACATGAACACTGAAGCTTTCTTT. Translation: CATGTANMNTEAFF.

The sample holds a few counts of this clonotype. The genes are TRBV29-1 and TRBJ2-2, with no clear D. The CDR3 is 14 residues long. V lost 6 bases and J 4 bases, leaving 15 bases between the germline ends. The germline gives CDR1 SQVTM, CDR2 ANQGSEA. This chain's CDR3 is CSVVDGRGTGELFF. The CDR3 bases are TGCAGCGTGGTAGACGGTCGTGGCACCGGGGAGCTGTTTTTT.

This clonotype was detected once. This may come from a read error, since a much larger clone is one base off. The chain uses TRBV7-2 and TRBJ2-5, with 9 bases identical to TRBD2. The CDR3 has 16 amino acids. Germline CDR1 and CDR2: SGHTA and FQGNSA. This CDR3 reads CANSLPEAGGQETQYF. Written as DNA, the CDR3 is TGTGCCAACAGCCTCCCCGAGGCGGGGGGGCAGGAGACCCAGTACTTC.

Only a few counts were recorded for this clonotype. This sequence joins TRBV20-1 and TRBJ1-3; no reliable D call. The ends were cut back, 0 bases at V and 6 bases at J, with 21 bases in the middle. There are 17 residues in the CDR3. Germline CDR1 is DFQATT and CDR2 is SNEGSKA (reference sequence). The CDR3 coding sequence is TGCAGTGCTAGAGATTTGGAGACCCGGGCCGGTTTAAACACCATATATTTT. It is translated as CSARDLETRAGLNTIYF.

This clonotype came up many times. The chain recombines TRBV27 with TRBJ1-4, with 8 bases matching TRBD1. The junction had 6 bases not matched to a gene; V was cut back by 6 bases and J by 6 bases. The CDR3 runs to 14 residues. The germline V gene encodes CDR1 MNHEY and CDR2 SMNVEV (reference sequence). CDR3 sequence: CASSLQGADEKLFF. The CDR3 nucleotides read TGTGCCAGCAGCCTCCAGGGGGCGGATGAAAAACTGTTTTTT.

The DNA for the CDR3 is TGCAGTGCTGATAATCCGGGACAGAGGGACCGATCCCCCTACTATGGCTACACCTTC. Amino acids: CSADNPGQRDRSPYYGYTF. V gene TRBV20-1 combines with J gene TRBJ1-2; TRBD1 matches 7 bases. The junction had 24 bases not matched to a gene; V was cut back by 5 bases and J by 3 bases. Germline CDR1 DFQATT, CDR2 SNEGSKA (reference sequence). CDR3 length equals 19 residues.

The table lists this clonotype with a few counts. This CDR3 reads CASSLRAGRRYEQYV. The CDR3 DNA sequence: TGTGCCAGCAGTTTAAGGGCCGGCAGGAGATACGAGCAGTACGTC. The chain links TRBV27 to TRBJ2-7, with D uncertain. This CDR3 comprises 15 residues. The germline V gene has CDR1 MNHEY and CDR2 SMNVEV (reference sequence). V lost 2 bases and J lost 4, with 15 bases in between.

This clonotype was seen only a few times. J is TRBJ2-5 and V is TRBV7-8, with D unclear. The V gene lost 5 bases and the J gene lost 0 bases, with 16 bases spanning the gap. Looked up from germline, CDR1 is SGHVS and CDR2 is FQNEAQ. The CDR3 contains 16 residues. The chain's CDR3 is CASSPRPREYQETQYF. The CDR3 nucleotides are TGTGCCAGCAGCCCGAGGCCTCGAGAGTACCAAGAGACCCAGTACTTC. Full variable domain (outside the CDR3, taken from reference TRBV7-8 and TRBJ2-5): GAGVSQSPRYKVAKRGQDVALRCDPISGHVSLFWYQQALGQGPEFLTYFQNEAQLDKSGLPSDRFFAERPEGSVSTLKIQRTQQEDSAVYLCASSPRPREYQETQYFGPGTRLLVL.

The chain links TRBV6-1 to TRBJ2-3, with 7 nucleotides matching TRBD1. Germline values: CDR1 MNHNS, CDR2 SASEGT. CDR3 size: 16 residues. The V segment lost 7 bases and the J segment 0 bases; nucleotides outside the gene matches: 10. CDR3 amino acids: CASTTGDHTSTDTQYF. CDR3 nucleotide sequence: TGTGCCAGCACAACAGGGGACCACACTAGCACAGATACGCAGTATTTT.